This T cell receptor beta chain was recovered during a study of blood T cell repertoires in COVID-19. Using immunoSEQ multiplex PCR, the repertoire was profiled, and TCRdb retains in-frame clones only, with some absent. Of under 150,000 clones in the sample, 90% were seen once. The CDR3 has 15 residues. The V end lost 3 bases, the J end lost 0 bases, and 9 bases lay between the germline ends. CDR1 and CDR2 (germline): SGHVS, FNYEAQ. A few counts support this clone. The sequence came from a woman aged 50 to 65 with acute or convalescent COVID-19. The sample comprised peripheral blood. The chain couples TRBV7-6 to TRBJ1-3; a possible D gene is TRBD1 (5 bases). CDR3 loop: CASSFGTNSGNTIYF. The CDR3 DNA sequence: TGTGCCAGCAGCTTCGGGACTAACTCTGGAAACACCATATATTTT.